This T cell receptor beta chain was identified in a study of T cells expressing NK-cell markers. No DNA is given; TCRdb re-called the 5' RACE reads and lists each CDR3 protein once. In total, the table holds approximately 380,000 distinct CDR3 sequences. Material: blood T cells: a sorted CD56 or NKG2C T cell subset, CD4+ or CD8+ T cells, or bulk PBMC T cells (not recorded which). This clonotype originated in a man aged 18 to 69 in good health.

CDR3 amino acids: CASSQDTSIETQYF. This chain joins TRBV3-1 and TRBJ2-5. The germline CDR1 and CDR2 sequences are LGHDT and YNNKEL (reference sequence). This CDR3 contains 14 residues.